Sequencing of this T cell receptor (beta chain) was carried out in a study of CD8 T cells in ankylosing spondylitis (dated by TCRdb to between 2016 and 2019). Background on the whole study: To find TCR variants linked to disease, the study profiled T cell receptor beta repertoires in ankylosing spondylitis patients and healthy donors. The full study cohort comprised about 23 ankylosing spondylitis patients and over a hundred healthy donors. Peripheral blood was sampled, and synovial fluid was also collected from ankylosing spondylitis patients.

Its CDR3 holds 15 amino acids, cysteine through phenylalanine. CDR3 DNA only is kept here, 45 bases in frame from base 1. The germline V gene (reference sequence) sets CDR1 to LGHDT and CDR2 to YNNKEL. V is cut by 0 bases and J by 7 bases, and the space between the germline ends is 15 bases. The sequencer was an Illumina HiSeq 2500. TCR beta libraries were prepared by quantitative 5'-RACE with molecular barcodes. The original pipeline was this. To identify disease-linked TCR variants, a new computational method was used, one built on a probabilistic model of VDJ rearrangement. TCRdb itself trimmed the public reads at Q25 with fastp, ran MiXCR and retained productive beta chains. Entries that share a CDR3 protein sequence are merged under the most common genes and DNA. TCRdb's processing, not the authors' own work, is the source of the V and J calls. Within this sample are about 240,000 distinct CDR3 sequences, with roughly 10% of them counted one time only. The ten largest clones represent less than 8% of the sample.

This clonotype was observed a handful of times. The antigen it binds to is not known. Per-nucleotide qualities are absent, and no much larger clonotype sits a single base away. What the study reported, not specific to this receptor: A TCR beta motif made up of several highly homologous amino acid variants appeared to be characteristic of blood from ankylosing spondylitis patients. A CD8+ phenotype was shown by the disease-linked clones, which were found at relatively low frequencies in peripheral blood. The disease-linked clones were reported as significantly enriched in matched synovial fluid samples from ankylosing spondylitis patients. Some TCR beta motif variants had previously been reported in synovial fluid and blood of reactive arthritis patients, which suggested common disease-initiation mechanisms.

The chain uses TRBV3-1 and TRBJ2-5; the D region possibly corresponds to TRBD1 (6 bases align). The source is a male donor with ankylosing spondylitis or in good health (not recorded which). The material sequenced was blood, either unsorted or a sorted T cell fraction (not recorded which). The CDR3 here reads CASSQDRQAPGTQYF. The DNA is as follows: TGTGCCAGCAGCCAAGACAGACAGGCCCCAGGGACCCAGTACTTC.